This record looks at one T cell receptor beta chain sequence and its context. This sample stems from a study of cytomegalovirus exposure and HLA in healthy donors. PCR employed 60 Vbeta and 13 Jbeta primers. TCRdb keeps only in-frame clones here, not all; method: immunoSEQ multiplex PCR. The data hold 150,000 to 200,000 clones, with 80% to 85% observed a single time. Input material: PBMCs. The source is a woman between 50 and 59 years old in good health and CMV-seropositive.

The CDR3 sequence: CATFDSNTGELFF. CDR3 nucleotides: TGTGCCACCTTCGACAGTAACACCGGGGAGCTGTTTTTT. J is TRBJ2-2 and V is TRBV10-3, with D possibly TRBD1 on 5 matching bases. The germline V and J ends were trimmed by 10 bases and 2 bases, with 11 bases remaining between them. The CDR3 spans 13 residues. Germline V lookup: CDR1 ENHRY, CDR2 SYGVKD.